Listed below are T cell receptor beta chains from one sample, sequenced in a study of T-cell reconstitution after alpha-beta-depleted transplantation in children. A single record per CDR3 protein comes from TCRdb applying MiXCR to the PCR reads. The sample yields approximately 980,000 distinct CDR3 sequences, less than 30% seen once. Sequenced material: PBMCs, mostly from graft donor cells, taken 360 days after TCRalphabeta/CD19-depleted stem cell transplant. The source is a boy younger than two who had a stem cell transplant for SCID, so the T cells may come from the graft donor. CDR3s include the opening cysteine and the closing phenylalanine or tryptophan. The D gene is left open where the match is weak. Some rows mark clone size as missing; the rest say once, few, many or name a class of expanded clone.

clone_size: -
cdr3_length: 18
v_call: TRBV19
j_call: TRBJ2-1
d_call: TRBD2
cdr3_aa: CASAGPAGGLTLYNEQFF
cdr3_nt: TGTGCCAGCGCTGGCCCTGCGGGGGGCCTGACCTTGTACAATGAGCAGTTCTTC

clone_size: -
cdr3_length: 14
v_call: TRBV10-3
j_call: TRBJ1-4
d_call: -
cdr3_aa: CAISPRHLGEKLFF
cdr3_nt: TGTGCCATCAGTCCGCGGCACCTGGGTGAAAAACTGTTTTTT

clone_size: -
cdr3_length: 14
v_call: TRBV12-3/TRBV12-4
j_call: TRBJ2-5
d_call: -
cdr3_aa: CASTLDQLQETQYF
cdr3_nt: TGTGCCAGCACCCTGGACCAGCTACAAGAGACCCAGTACTTC

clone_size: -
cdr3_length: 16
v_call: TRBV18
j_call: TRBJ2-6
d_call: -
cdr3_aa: CASSPQQVSGANVLTF
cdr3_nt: TGTGCCAGCTCACCACAACAGGTATCTGGGGCCAACGTCCTGACTTTC

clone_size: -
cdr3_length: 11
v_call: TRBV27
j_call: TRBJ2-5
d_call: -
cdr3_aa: CASGFMETQYF
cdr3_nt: TGTGCCAGTGGTTTTATGGAGACCCAGTACTTC

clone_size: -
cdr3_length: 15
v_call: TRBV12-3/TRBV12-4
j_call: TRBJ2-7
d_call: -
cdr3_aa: CASSWLQVRVDEQYF
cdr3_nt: TGTGCCAGCAGTTGGCTTCAAGTCAGGGTGGACGAGCAGTACTTC

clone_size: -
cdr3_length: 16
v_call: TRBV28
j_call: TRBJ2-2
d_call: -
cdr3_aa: CASSPPTPGTPGGLFF
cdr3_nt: TGTGCCAGCAGTCCCCCGACCCCGGGGACTCCTGGAGGGCTGTTTTTT

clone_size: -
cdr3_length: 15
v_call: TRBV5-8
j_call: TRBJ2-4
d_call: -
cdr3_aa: CASSLKGGVKNIQYF
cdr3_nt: TGTGCCAGCAGCTTGAAGGGGGGGGTCAAAAACATTCAGTACTTC

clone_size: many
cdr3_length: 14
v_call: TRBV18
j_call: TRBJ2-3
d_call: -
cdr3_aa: CASSPIQGTDTQYF
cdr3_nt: TGTGCCAGCTCACCGATACAGGGTACAGATACGCAGTATTTT

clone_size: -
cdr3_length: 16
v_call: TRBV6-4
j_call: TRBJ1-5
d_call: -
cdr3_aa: CAISRVTVGSNQPQHF
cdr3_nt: TGTGCCATCAGCCGGGTGACAGTAGGTAGCAATCAGCCCCAGCATTTT

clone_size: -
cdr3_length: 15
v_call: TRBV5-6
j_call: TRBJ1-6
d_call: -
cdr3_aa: CASSPSGRYNSPLHF
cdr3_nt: TGTGCCAGCAGCCCTTCGGGACGGTATAATTCACCCCTCCACTTT

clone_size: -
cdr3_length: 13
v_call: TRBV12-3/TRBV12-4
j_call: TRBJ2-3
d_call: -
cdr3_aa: CASTGGHTDTQYF
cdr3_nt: TGTGCCAGCACCGGGGGCCACACAGATACGCAGTATTTT

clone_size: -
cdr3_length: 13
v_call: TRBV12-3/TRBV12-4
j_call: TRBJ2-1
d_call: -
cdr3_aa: CASSLVARNEQFF
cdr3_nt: TGTGCCAGCAGTTTGGTAGCGCGCAATGAGCAGTTCTTC

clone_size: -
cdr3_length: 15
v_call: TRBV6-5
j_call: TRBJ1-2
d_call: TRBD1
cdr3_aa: CASSYAGQGFYGYTF
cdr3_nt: TGTGCCAGCAGTTACGCGGGACAGGGGTTCTATGGCTACACCTTC

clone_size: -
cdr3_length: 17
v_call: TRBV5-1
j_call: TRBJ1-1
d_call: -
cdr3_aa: CASSLARDFGMNTEAFF
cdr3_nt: TGCGCCAGCAGCTTGGCCAGGGATTTTGGGATGAACACTGAAGCTTTCTTT

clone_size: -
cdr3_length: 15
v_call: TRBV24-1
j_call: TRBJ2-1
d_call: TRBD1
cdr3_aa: CATSASRDRTNEQFF
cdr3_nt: TGTGCCACCAGTGCGTCCCGGGACAGGACCAATGAGCAGTTCTTC

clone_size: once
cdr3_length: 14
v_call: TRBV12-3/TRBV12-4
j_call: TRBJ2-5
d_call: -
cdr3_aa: CASSLYGPAETQYF
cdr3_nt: TGTGCCAGCAGTTTATACGGGCCCGCAGAGACCCAGTACTTC

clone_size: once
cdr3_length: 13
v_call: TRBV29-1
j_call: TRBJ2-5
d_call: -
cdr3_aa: CSVGFGGGETQYF
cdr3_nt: TGCAGCGTTGGCTTTGGTGGGGGAGAGACCCAGTACTTC

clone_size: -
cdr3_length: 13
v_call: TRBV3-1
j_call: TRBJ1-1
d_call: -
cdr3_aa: CASSQGPLAEAFF
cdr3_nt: TGTGCCAGCAGCCAGGGACCGCTAGCTGAAGCTTTCTTT

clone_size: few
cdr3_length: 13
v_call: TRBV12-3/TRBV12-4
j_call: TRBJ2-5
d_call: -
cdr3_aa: CASLAGIQETQYF
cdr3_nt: TGTGCCAGCTTGGCTGGCATCCAAGAGACCCAGTACTTC

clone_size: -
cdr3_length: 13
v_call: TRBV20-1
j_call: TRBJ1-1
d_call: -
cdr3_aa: CSARPGKNTEAFF
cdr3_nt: TGCAGTGCTAGGCCAGGGAAGAACACTGAAGCTTTCTTT

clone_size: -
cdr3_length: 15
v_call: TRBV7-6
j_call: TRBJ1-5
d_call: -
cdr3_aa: CASSLAPGSHQPQHF
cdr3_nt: TGTGCCAGCAGCTTAGCTCCGGGGTCGCATCAGCCCCAGCATTTT

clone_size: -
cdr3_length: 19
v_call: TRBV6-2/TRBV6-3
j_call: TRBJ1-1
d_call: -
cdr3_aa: CASSYLFFMYTYMNTEAFF
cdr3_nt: TGTGCCAGCAGTTACCTGTTTTTTATGTATACCTACATGAACACTGAAGCTTTCTTT

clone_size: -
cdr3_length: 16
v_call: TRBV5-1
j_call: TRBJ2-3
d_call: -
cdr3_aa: CASSLLIRGSPDTQYF
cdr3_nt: TGCGCCAGCAGCTTGTTGATAAGGGGGAGCCCAGATACGCAGTATTTT

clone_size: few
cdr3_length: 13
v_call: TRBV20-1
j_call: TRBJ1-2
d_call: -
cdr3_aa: CSARDNRKYGYTF
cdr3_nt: TGCAGTGCTAGAGATAACAGAAAGTATGGCTACACCTTC

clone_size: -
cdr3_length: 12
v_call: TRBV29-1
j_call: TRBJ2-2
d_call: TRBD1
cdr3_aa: CSVAGGGGELFF
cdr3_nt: TGCAGCGTTGCAGGGGGTGGCGGGGAGCTGTTTTTT

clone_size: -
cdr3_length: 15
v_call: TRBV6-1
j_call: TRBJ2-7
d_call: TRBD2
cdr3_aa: CASSRLAGGTYEQYF
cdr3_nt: TGTGCCAGCAGTAGACTAGCGGGGGGAACCTACGAGCAGTACTTC

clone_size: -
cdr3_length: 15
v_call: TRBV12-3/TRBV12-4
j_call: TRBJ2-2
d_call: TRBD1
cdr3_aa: CASRYTGQEAGELFF
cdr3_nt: TGTGCCAGCAGATACACCGGACAGGAAGCCGGGGAGCTGTTTTTT

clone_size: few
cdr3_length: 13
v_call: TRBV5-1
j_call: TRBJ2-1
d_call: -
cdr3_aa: CASSLTTPNEQFF
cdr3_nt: TGCGCCAGCAGCTTGACGACACCGAATGAGCAGTTCTTC

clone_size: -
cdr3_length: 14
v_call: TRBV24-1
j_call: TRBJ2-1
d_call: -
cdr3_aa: CATSGGGLPHEQFF
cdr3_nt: TGTGCCACCAGTGGAGGGGGACTACCTCATGAGCAGTTCTTC

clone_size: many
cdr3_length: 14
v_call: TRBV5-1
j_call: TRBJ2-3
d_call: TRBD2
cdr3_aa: CASSLAGGLDTQYF
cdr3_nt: TGCGCCAGCAGCTTGGCGGGGGGGCTAGATACGCAGTATTTT

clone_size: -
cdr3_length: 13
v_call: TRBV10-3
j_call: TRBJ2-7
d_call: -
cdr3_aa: CAITRVPSYEQYF
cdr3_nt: TGTGCCATCACGAGGGTTCCCTCCTACGAGCAGTACTTC

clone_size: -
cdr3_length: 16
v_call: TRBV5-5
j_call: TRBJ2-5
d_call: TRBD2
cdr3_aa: CASSLDPGGYQETQYF
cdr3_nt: TGTGCCAGCAGCTTGGATCCGGGGGGGTACCAAGAGACCCAGTACTTC

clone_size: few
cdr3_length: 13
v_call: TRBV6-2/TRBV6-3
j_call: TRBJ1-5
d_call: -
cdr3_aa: CASSQLAPTPQHF
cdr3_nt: TGTGCCAGCAGTCAGTTGGCGCCGACGCCCCAGCATTTT

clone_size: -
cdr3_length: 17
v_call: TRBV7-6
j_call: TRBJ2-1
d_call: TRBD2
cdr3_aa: CASSLGRAGGPYNEQFF
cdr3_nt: TGTGCCAGCAGCTTAGGGAGAGCGGGGGGGCCTTACAATGAGCAGTTCTTC

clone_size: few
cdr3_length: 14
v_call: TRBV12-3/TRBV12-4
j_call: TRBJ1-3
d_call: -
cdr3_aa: CASSLQAAGNTIYF
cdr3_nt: TGTGCCAGCAGTTTACAGGCTGCTGGAAACACCATATATTTT

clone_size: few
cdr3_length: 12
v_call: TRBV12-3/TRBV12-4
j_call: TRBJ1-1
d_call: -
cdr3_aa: CASRVWNTEAFF
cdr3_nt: TGTGCCAGCAGGGTGTGGAACACTGAAGCTTTCTTT

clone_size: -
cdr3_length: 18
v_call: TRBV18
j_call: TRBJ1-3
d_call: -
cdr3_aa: CASSPLKGVPSSGNTIYF
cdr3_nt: TGTGCCAGCTCACCACTGAAGGGAGTTCCCTCCTCTGGAAACACCATATATTTT

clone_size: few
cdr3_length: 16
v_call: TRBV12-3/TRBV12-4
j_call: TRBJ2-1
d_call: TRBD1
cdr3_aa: CASSLRPTGIPNEQFF
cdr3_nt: TGTGCCAGCAGTTTACGGCCGACAGGGATCCCCAATGAGCAGTTCTTC

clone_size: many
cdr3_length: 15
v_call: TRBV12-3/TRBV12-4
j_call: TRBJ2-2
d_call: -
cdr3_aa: CASSLGQGFTGELFF
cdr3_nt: TGTGCCAGCAGTTTGGGGCAGGGATTCACCGGGGAGCTGTTTTTT

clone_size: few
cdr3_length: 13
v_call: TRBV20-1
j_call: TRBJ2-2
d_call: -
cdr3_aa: CSAMKRPTGELFF
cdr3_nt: TGCAGTGCTATGAAGCGGCCCACCGGGGAGCTGTTTTTT

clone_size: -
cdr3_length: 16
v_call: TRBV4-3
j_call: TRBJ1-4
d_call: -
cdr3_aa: CASSQDPQGGVEKLFF
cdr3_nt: TGCGCCAGCAGCCAAGATCCGCAGGGAGGGGTGGAAAAACTGTTTTTT

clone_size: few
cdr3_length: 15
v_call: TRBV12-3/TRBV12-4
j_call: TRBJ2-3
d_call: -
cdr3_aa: CASSHSHTSTDTQYF
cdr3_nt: TGTGCCAGCAGCCACTCGCATACTAGCACAGATACGCAGTATTTT

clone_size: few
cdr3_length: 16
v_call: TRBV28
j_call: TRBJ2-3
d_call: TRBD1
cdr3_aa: CASRKPGQGASDTQYF
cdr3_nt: TGTGCCAGCAGGAAACCGGGACAGGGGGCGTCGGATACGCAGTATTTT

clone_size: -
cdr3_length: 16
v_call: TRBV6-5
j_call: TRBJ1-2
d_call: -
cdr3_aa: CASSYTRREGSYGYTF
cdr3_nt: TGTGCCAGCAGTTACACGAGACGCGAGGGATCCTATGGCTACACCTTC

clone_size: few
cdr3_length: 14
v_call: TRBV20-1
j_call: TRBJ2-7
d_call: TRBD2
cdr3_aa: CSARDGEGRYEQYF
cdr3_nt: TGCAGTGCTAGAGATGGGGAGGGTCGCTACGAGCAGTACTTC

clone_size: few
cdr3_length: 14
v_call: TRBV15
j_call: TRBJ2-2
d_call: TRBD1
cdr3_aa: CATSRDRVAGELFF
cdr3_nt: TGTGCCACCAGCAGGGACAGGGTGGCCGGGGAGCTGTTTTTT

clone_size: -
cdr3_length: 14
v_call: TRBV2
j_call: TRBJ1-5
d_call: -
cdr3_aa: CASSDGTPYQPQHF
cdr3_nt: TGTGCCAGCAGTGATGGGACGCCCTATCAGCCCCAGCATTTT

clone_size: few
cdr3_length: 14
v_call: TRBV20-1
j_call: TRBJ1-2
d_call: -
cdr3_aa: CSARGRGEDYGYTF
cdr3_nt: TGCAGTGCTAGAGGTCGGGGGGAGGACTATGGCTACACCTTC

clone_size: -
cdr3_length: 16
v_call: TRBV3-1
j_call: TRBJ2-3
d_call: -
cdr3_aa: CASSQETHEGTDTQYF
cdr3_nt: TGTGCCAGCAGCCAAGAAACCCACGAGGGTACAGATACGCAGTATTTT

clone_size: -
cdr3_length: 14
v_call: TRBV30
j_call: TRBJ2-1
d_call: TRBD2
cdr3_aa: CAWRGLDPYNEQFF
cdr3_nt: TGTGCCTGGAGGGGACTAGATCCCTACAATGAGCAGTTCTTC

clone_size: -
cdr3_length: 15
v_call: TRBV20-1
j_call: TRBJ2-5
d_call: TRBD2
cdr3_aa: CSARASGGASETQYF
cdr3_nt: TGCAGTGCTAGGGCTAGCGGGGGGGCGTCAGAGACCCAGTACTTC